This TCR beta chain was identified in a study of shared clonotypes between healthy human individuals. Whole-study results and caveats: Naive subsets generally had larger estimated richness than memory subsets. Sampling covered nothing but blood. Tissue TCR repertoires likely differ from those found in blood. It was observed that 5% to 6% of naive CD4 clonotypes were shared across a handful of donors. Clonotype sharing among donors was expected to depend on sequencing depth.

With respect to this clone: The antigen is unknown.

TCRdb keeps only in-frame clones here, not all; method: immunoSEQ multiplex PCR. The repertoire consists of roughly 2.1 million clones, with 85% to 95% occurring once and the leading ten covering under 2%. CDR3 length: 17 residues. V gave up 1 base and J gave up 7 bases; unmatched junction bases: 11. Germline V gene data show CDR1 as SGHTA and CDR2 as FQGTGA. CD45RO negativity and positive selection for CCR7 defined naive CD8 cells, a population that excluded terminally differentiated effector memory CD45RA+ cells. The genes are TRBV7-3 and TRBJ2-1, with 9 bases lining up with TRBD2. The sequence was obtained from a man between 18 and 29 years old in good health. Some clones in this sample may be carry-over from other donors' samples. Sequenced sample: naive CD8+ T cells from PBMCs. CDR3 bases: TGTGCCAGCAGCTTAAAACCGGGGCTAGCGGGATCGAATGAGCAGTTCTTC. Residues: CASSLKPGLAGSNEQFF.